This T cell receptor beta chain was sequenced for a study of cytomegalovirus exposure and HLA in healthy donors. The PCR contained 60 Vbeta and 13 Jbeta primers. Repertoires were generated with immunoSEQ multiplex PCR, while TCRdb's copy carries only in-frame clones and drops some. The data show 140,000 to 150,000 clones, about three quarters seen once. The ends were cut back, 0 bases at V and 0 bases at J, with 6 bases in the middle. The germline V gene has CDR1 SGDLS and CDR2 YYNGEE. CDR3 length: 14 residues. The sequence was obtained from a male donor in good health and CMV-seronegative. This sequence joins TRBV9 and TRBJ1-1; unclear D gene. Sequenced input: PBMCs. The CDR3 protein is CASSVDTMNTEAFF. The CDR3 region has the DNA TGTGCCAGCAGCGTAGACACCATGAACACTGAAGCTTTCTTT. The full variable domain, rest sourced from reference TRBV9 and TRBJ1-1, is DSGVTQTPKHLITATGQRVTLRCSPRSGDLSVYWYQQSLDQGLQFLIQYYNGEERAKGNILERFSAQQFPDLHSELNLSSLELGDSALYFCASSVDTMNTEAFFGQGTRLTVV.